The 25 T cell receptor beta chains in this list originate from one sample, sequenced in a study of shared clonotypes between healthy human individuals. Terminally differentiated effector memory CD45RA+ cells were excluded by CCR7 positive selection of CD45RO-negative cells. Measured with immunoSEQ multiplex PCR; TCRdb has only the in-frame clones, and not every one. The sample has some 740,000 clones; more than 85% are singletons. The sequenced sample consisted of naive CD8+ T cells sorted from blood. The receptors here all came from a man younger than 40 in good health.

The chain carries TRBV18 and TRBJ1-5; D remains ambiguous. Trimming left V 3 bases short and J 2 bases short, with 5 bases between. CDR3 length equals 13 residues. Germline V gene data show CDR1 as KGHSH and CDR2 as LQKENI. CDR3 nucleotide sequence: TGTGCCAGCTCACCGTGGGGCAATCAGCCCCAGCATTTT. It codes for CASSPWGNQPQHF.

Regarding this clone: Distinct nucleotide sequences in the sample also encode this CDR3. The CDR3 DNA reads as TGTGCCAGCAGCTTGGAGGGCGGGTCCTACGAGCAGTACTTC. It codes for CASSLEGGSYEQYF. This chain links TRBV5-4 with TRBJ2-7; tentative D call: TRBD2 (5 bases). Trimming removed 0 bases at V and 1 base at J, with 8 bases between. CDR1 SGHNT and CDR2 YYREEE come from the germline V gene (reference sequence). This CDR3 has 14 amino acids.

The chain carries TRBV2 and TRBJ2-1; D possibly corresponds to TRBD1 (5 bases). Germline V gives CDR1 SNHLY, CDR2 FYNNEI. V lost 7 bases to trimming and J lost 9 bases, with 16 bases between them. CDR3 length: 13 residues. As DNA, the CDR3 is TGTGCCAGCAAAGGGTCAGGGCAAGGTGAGCAGTTCTTC. Translated: CASKGSGQGEQFF.

The rearrangement links TRBV4-3 to TRBJ2-2; D possibly matches TRBD1 or TRBD2 (6 bases each). V lost 0 bases to trimming and J lost 0 bases, with 17 bases between them. This CDR3 contains 19 residues. CDR1 LGHNA and CDR2 YSLEER come from the germline V gene. The CDR3 spells CASSQDLGGILTNTGELFF. The CDR3, as DNA: TGCGCCAGCAGCCAAGATCTAGGGGGGATCCTAACGAACACCGGGGAGCTGTTTTTT.

This clone has only a few counts. Different DNA sequences within this sample yield the same CDR3. The rearrangement links TRBV28 to TRBJ1-5, with D maybe TRBD1 (6 bases). V dropped 2 bases and J dropped 5 bases, with 10 bases sitting between them. The germline CDR1 and CDR2 sequences are MDHEN and SYDVKM. There are 14 residues in the CDR3. The CDR3 reads CASSLRQGHQPQHF. The CDR3 coding sequence is TGTGCCAGCAGTTTAAGGCAGGGGCATCAGCCCCAGCATTTT.

The sample holds one count of this clone. The chain recombines TRBV7-9 with TRBJ1-1, with D hard to call. Trimming stripped 1 base from V and 7 bases from J, with 13 bases between. This CDR3 region has 14 residues. Per the germline V gene, CDR1 is SEHNR and CDR2 is FQNEAQ (reference sequence). In nucleotides, the CDR3 is TGTGCCAGCAGCTTAGATTACGGGGATTATGAAGCTTTCTTT. Translated, it gives CASSLDYGDYEAFF.

V and J are TRBV4-1 and TRBJ2-1; D call uncertain. The CDR3 is 13 amino acids. The germline V and J ends were trimmed by 1 base and 8 bases, with 9 bases remaining between them. CDR1 and CDR2 from the germline V gene are MGHRA and YSYEKL. For the CDR3, the DNA is TGCGCCAGCAGCCAAGGGACCGGCGATGAGCAGTTCTTC. Its translation: CASSQGTGDEQFF.

V gene TRBV10-2 combines with J gene TRBJ2-1; D remains ambiguous. This CDR3 contains 15 residues. Germline V gives CDR1 WSHSY, CDR2 SAAADI. V was shortened by 2 bases and J by 8 bases, with 16 bases between the two germline ends. The CDR3 loop is CASSEPNKRHDEQFF. The CDR3, as DNA: TGCGCCAGCAGTGAGCCGAATAAAAGACATGATGAGCAGTTCTTC.

The V gene is TRBV19, the J gene TRBJ2-7; no clear D gene. The CDR3 loop spans 14 amino acids. Germline CDR1 reads LNHDA; CDR2 reads SQIVND (reference sequence). The ends were cut back, 1 base at V and 5 bases at J, with 12 bases in the middle. This chain's CDR3 is CASSIVVRWDEQYF. CDR3 DNA: TGTGCCAGTAGTATAGTTGTCCGGTGGGACGAGCAGTACTTC. The full variable domain, with the rest looked up from reference TRBV19 and TRBJ2-7, is DGGITQSPKYLFRKEGQNVTLSCEQNLNHDAMYWYRQDPGQGLRLIYYSQIVNDFQKGDIAEGYSVSREKKESFPLTVTSAQKNPTAFYLCASSIVVRWDEQYFGPGTRLTVT.

This rearrangement joins TRBV19 to TRBJ1-5; perhaps TRBD1 as D (5 bases). Germline CDR1 and CDR2: LNHDA and SQIVND (reference sequence). This CDR3 spans 15 amino acids. V was cut by 7 bases and J by 0 bases, with 13 bases left in between. The CDR3 here is CASTESRDSNQPQHF. CDR3 nucleotides: TGTGCCAGTACAGAATCCAGGGATAGCAATCAGCCCCAGCATTTT. The whole variable domain, remainder taken from reference TRBV19 and TRBJ1-5, is DGGITQSPKYLFRKEGQNVTLSCEQNLNHDAMYWYRQDPGQGLRLIYYSQIVNDFQKGDIAEGYSVSREKKESFPLTVTSAQKNPTAFYLCASTESRDSNQPQHFGDGTRLSIL.

This chain uses TRBV10-2 with TRBJ1-1, with 11 bases matching TRBD1. The CDR3 totals 18 residues. Trimming took 2 bases from V and 1 from J; bases not matched to a gene: 9. Germline CDR1 and CDR2: WSHSY and SAAADI. The DNA of the CDR3 is TGCGCCAGCAGTGAGACAACATCCGGGACAGGGGGGAACACTGAAGCTTTCTTT. Translation gives CASSETTSGTGGNTEAFF.

This clone was seen only once. J is TRBJ1-5 and V is TRBV2; 9 nucleotides align to TRBD1. CDR1 and CDR2 (germline): SNHLY, FYNNEI. The ends lost 5 bases at V and 1 base at J; junction bases unmatched: 12. This CDR3 is 18 amino acids long. CDR3 region: CASSITGGRPGSNQPQHF. CDR3 DNA sequence: TGTGCCAGCAGTATAACAGGGGGCAGGCCTGGCAGCAATCAGCCCCAGCATTTT.

This clone was observed a handful of times. The chain joins TRBV27 to TRBJ2-5; no clear D gene. The CDR3 runs 15 residues. The V end was cut by 0 bases, the J end by 3 bases, with 11 bases between. Germline lookup yields CDR1 MNHEY and CDR2 SMNVEV (reference sequence). The CDR3 region has the DNA TGTGCCAGCAGTTTATCTCTGGGTGGAGAAGAGACCCAGTACTTC. Amino acid sequence: CASSLSLGGEETQYF.

The genes are TRBV4-3 and TRBJ2-7; D possibly corresponds to TRBD2 (6 bases). V dropped 0 bases and J dropped 2 bases, with 20 bases sitting between them. The CDR3 has 18 amino acids. Germline CDR1 reads LGHNA; CDR2 reads YSLEER. The CDR3 is CASSQDHLTGDMAYEQYF. The CDR3 bases are TGCGCCAGCAGCCAAGATCATCTGACGGGGGATATGGCCTACGAGCAGTACTTC.

CDR3 region: CASSVRPSGIEQYF. CDR3 nucleotide sequence: TGTGCCAGCAGCGTACGGCCTAGCGGGATCGAGCAGTACTTC. The genes are TRBV9 and TRBJ2-7, with 9 positions matching TRBD2. With 1 base clipped from V and 6 bases from J, the junction kept 5 bases outside the gene matches. The CDR3 sequence is 14 residues long. Germline V lookup: CDR1 SGDLS, CDR2 YYNGEE.

The chain is built from TRBV28 and TRBJ2-3; D might be TRBD1 (6 bases). Deletions cut 6 bases from V and 2 bases from J, with 18 bases between. The CDR3 runs 16 residues. Germline loops: CDR1 MDHEN, CDR2 SYDVKM. This chain's CDR3 is CASSRRTAFYTDTQYF. The CDR3 DNA follows: TGTGCCAGCAGCCGAAGGACAGCCTTTTACACAGATACGCAGTATTTT.

At least ten counts were recorded for this clone. The J gene is TRBJ2-7, the V gene TRBV7-6; D is possibly TRBD1 (5 bases). CDR3 length: 13 residues. V was trimmed by 5 bases and J by 4 bases, leaving 12 bases between them. Per germline, CDR1 SGHVS and CDR2 FNYEAQ. The chain's CDR3 is CASSAAPGYEQYF. The CDR3 bases are TGTGCCAGCAGCGCCGCTCCAGGGTACGAGCAGTACTTC.

The chain has TRBV28 and TRBJ2-1, with 8 bases identical to TRBD1. The germline CDR1 and CDR2 sequences are MDHEN and SYDVKM. The CDR3 spans 13 residues. The V segment lost 3 bases and the J segment 9 bases; nucleotides outside the gene matches: 4. CDR3 in amino acids: CASSFRGLSEQFF. Written as DNA, the CDR3 is TGTGCCAGCAGTTTCAGGGGGCTAAGTGAGCAGTTCTTC.

The rearrangement links TRBV11-2 to TRBJ2-4, with a weak D call TRBD2 (5 bases). The length of the CDR3 is 15 residues. V was trimmed by 3 bases and J by 8 bases, leaving 17 bases between them. CDR1 is SGHAT, CDR2 FQNNGV, per germline. The CDR3, as DNA: TGTGCCAGCAGCTTCTCCGCGGGCCCAACCGACATTCAGTACTTC. Protein: CASSFSAGPTDIQYF.

This chain joins TRBV11-3 and TRBJ2-7, with 9 positions matching TRBD1. The CDR3 extends over 16 amino acids. Trimming took 5 bases from V and 2 from J; bases not matched to a gene: 10. The V gene's germline CDR1 is SGHNT and CDR2 YENEEA. The CDR3 DNA is TGTGCCAGCAGCGCACGAGGGGACAGGGAACCCTACGAGCAGTACTTC. It yields the protein CASSARGDREPYEQYF.

The genes are TRBV30 and TRBJ2-7; D may be TRBD2 (5 bases). V was trimmed by 2 bases and J by 3 bases, leaving 17 bases between them. The germline V gene encodes CDR1 GTSNPN and CDR2 SVGIG (reference sequence). There are 15 residues in the CDR3. As DNA, the CDR3 is TGTGCCTGGAGTAAGGACGGCAGCGGTTACTACGAGCAGTACTTC. Protein sequence: CAWSKDGSGYYEQYF.

Only one count was recorded for this clone. The gene calls are TRBV2 and TRBJ2-3, with 7 bases that match TRBD2. Germline CDR1 SNHLY, CDR2 FYNNEI. The V segment lost 7 bases and the J segment 0 bases; nucleotides outside the gene matches: 10. This CDR3 is built from 16 residues. The CDR3 DNA reads TGTGCCAGCACGGCGTGGGAGCGGGGCAGCACAGATACGCAGTATTTT. This gives the protein CASTAWERGSTDTQYF.

This chain uses TRBV4-1 with TRBJ2-7; TRBD2 agrees at 9 bases. The CDR3 totals 15 residues. With 3 bases clipped from V and 1 base from J, the junction kept 4 bases outside the gene matches. The germline gives CDR1 MGHRA, CDR2 YSYEKL. CDR3 residues: CASSQVSGRSYEQYF. DNA of the CDR3: TGCGCCAGCAGCCAGGTTAGCGGGAGATCCTACGAGCAGTACTTC.

The rearrangement uses TRBV28 and TRBJ2-7; TRBD1 agrees at 10 bases. V was pared by 4 bases and J by 7 bases, with 7 bases of the junction left unmatched. CDR1 is MDHEN, CDR2 SYDVKM, per germline. This CDR3 is built from 14 residues. The CDR3 spells CASSSRDRGWEQYF. CDR3 DNA: TGTGCCAGCAGTTCTAGGGACAGGGGTTGGGAGCAGTACTTC.

This clone was counted between two and nine times. The J gene is TRBJ2-7, the V gene TRBV4-1; D not certain. The CDR3 runs 14 residues. V was clipped by 4 bases and J by 6 bases, with 16 bases between them. Germline V lookup: CDR1 MGHRA, CDR2 YSYEKL. In nucleotides, the CDR3 is TGCGCCAGCAGCCCCCGGCGCGTGGCAGGCGAGCAGTACTTC. It specifies CASSPRRVAGEQYF.